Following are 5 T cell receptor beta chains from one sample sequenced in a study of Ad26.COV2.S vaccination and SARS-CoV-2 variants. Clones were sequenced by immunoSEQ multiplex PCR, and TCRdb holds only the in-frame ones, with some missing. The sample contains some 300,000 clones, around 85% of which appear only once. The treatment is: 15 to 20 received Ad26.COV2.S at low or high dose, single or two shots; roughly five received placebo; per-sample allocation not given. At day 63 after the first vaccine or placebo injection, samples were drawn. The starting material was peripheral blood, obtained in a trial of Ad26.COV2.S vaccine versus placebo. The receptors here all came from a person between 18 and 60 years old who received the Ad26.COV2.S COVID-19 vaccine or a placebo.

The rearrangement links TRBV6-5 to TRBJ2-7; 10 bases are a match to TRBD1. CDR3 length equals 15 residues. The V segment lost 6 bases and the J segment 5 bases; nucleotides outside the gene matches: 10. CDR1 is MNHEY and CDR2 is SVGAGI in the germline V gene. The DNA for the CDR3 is TGTGCCAGCAGAACGCTGGGACAGGGGTTCAACGAGCAGTACTTC. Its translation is CASRTLGQGFNEQYF.

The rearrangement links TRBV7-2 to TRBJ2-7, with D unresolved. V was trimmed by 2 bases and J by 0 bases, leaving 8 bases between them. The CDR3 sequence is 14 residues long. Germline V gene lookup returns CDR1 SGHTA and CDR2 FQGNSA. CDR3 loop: CASSLSHSSYEQYF. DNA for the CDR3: TGTGCCAGCAGCTTATCTCACAGCTCCTACGAGCAGTACTTC.

The CDR3 loop reads CASSLLAGPSYEQYF. CDR3 DNA sequence: TGTGCCAGCAGCTTACTAGCGGGGCCGTCCTACGAGCAGTACTTC. The rearrangement uses TRBV28 and TRBJ2-7, with 10 bases lining up with TRBD2. This CDR3 spans 15 amino acids. The V segment lost 6 bases and the J segment 1 base; nucleotides outside the gene matches: 6. Germline CDR1 reads MDHEN; CDR2 reads SYDVKM.

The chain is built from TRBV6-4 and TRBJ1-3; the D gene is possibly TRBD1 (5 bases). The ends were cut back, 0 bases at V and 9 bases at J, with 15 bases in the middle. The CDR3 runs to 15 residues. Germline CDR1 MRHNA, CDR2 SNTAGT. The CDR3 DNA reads TGTGCCAGCAGTGACTCACTAGCCCCCGGGGGCACCATATATTTT. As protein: CASSDSLAPGGTIYF.

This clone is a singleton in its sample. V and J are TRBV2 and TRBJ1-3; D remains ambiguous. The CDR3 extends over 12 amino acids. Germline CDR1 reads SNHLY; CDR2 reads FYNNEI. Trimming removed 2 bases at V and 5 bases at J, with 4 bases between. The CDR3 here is CASSERRNTIYF. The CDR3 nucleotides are TGTGCCAGCAGTGAAAGGAGAAACACCATATATTTT.